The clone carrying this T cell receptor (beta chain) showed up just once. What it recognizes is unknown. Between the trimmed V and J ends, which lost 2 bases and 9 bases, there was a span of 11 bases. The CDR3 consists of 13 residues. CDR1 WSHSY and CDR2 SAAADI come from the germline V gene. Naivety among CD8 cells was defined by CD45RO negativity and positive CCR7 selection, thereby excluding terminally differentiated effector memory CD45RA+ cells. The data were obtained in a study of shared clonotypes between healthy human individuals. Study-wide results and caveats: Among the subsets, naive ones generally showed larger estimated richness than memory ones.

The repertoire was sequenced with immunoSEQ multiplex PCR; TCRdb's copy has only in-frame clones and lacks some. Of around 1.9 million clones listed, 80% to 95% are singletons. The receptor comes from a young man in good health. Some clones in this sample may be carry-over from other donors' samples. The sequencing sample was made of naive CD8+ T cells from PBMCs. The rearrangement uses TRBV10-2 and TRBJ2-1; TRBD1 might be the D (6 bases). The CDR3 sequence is CASSEIRGFEQFF. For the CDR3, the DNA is TGCGCCAGCAGTGAGATCAGGGGATTTGAGCAGTTCTTC.